These 12 T cell receptor beta chains share one sample of origin, sequenced in a study of T cell repertoires in ileal Crohn's disease. Profiling relied on immunoSEQ multiplex PCR, and the TCRdb table lists in-frame clones only, not all of them. Here the sample spans several thousand clones, 69% being singletons. The sequenced material came from ileal tissue. The receptors here all came from an adult with Crohn's disease.

The CDR3 bases are TGTGCCATCAGTGAGCGACGCGAGCGCCAACAAAGCGCGGGGGACCGAAATGGCTACACCTTC. Protein sequence: CAISERRERQQSAGDRNGYTF. The chain carries TRBV10-3 and TRBJ1-2; a possible D gene is TRBD1 (5 bases). Trimming stripped 2 bases from V and 6 bases from J, with 34 bases between. CDR3 length equals 21 residues. Germline V gene sequence: CDR1 ENHRY, CDR2 SYGVKD.

The CDR3 protein is CASSAQGGETQYF. The CDR3 DNA follows: TGTGCCAGCAGTGCACAGGGGGGAGAGACCCAGTACTTC. The chain carries TRBV2 and TRBJ2-5, with 8 bases that match TRBD1. V lost 4 bases and J lost 4; bases outside the gene matches: 2. CDR1 and CDR2 (germline): SNHLY, FYNNEI. The length of the CDR3 is 13 residues.

In regard to this clone: Relative to the germline gene, one junction end is altered; a read error may explain this. This chain connects TRBV29-1 to TRBJ1-4, with D perhaps TRBD1 (6 bases). The CDR3 spans 14 residues. Germline CDR1 and CDR2: SQVTM and ANQGSEA. The CDR3 sequence: CSVRTVATNGKLFF. In DNA, the CDR3 is TGCAGCGTTAGGACAGTTGCAACTAATGGAAAACTGTTTTTT.

J is TRBJ2-5 and V is TRBV4-1; 7 bases agree with TRBD1. The germline V gene has CDR1 MGHRA and CDR2 YSYEKL. This CDR3 spans 16 amino acids. J gave up 7 bases and V 0 bases, and 11 bases lay outside the gene matches. The CDR3 region is CASSQELAGGYATQYF. For the CDR3, the DNA is TGCGCCAGCAGCCAAGAGCTGGCAGGGGGATATGCGACCCAGTACTTC.

This clone was counted only a few times. The chain is built from TRBV19 and TRBJ1-6, with 8 bases that match TRBD1. From germline, CDR1 is LNHDA and CDR2 SQIVND (reference sequence). V shed 5 bases, J shed 8 bases, and the junction held 11 bases outside the gene matches. The CDR3 totals 16 residues. CDR3 in amino acids: CASSWSTGGIDSPLHF. As DNA, the CDR3 is TGTGCCAGTAGTTGGTCAACAGGGGGAATCGATTCACCCCTCCACTTT.

This clone has a handful of counts. The rearrangement uses TRBV5-4 and TRBJ2-7; 10 nucleotides match TRBD2. This CDR3 contains 17 residues. The ends lost 1 base at V and 0 bases at J; junction bases unmatched: 7. CDR1 and CDR2 (germline): SGHNT, YYREEE (reference sequence). The chain's CDR3 is CASSLLAGGYSSYEQYF. DNA of the CDR3: TGTGCCAGCAGCTTGTTAGCGGGGGGATACAGCTCCTACGAGCAGTACTTC.

This chain links TRBV9 with TRBJ2-1, with TRBD2 identical over 8 bases. This CDR3 spans 17 amino acids. Germline V gene lookup returns CDR1 SGDLS and CDR2 YYNGEE. J lost 6 bases, V lost 0 bases, and 11 bases had no gene match. CDR3 protein: CASSVGLGSGGFNEQFF. CDR3 in DNA: TGTGCCAGCAGCGTAGGTCTGGGAAGCGGGGGCTTCAATGAGCAGTTCTTC.

This clone appeared a few times. The chain is built from TRBV5-5 and TRBJ2-5, with TRBD1 as a possible D gene (6 bases). CDR3 size: 15 residues. Germline V gene lookup returns CDR1 SGHKS and CDR2 YYEKEE (reference sequence). The V end lost 0 bases, the J end lost 5 bases, and 14 bases lay between the germline ends. DNA of the CDR3: TGTGCCAGCAGCTTGGTTGGGGACAAGGGGGAGACCCAGTACTTC. Its protein is CASSLVGDKGETQYF.

The V gene is TRBV6-1, the J gene TRBJ1-2; TRBD1 agrees at 8 bases. V trimming: 10 bases; J trimming: 3 bases; junction bases outside the gene matches: 7. This CDR3 is built from 13 residues. Germline assignment: CDR1 MNHNS and CDR2 SASEGT. The CDR3 loop reads CANRGGQDYGYTF. The CDR3 nucleotides are TGTGCCAACAGGGGGGGGCAGGACTATGGCTACACCTTC.

The CDR3 nucleotides are TGTGCCAGCTCACAGGGCGGGGTCGCGAACACCGGGGAGCTGTTTTTT. Translating it yields CASSQGGVANTGELFF. V gene TRBV18 combines with J gene TRBJ2-2; maybe TRBD2 (6 bases). Germline CDR1 and CDR2: KGHSH and LQKENI. Trimming stripped 4 bases from V and 0 bases from J, with 12 bases between. The CDR3 is 16 amino acids.

This clone was observed a handful of times. V and J are TRBV5-1 and TRBJ2-1; 8 nucleotides agree with TRBD2. The length of the CDR3 is 14 residues. Germline-derived CDR1 and CDR2 are SGHRS and YFSETQ. V dropped 2 bases and J dropped 2; count of bases not matched to a gene: 0. In nucleotides, the CDR3 is TGCGCCAGCAGCTTTAGCGGGGCCTACAATGAGCAGTTCTTC. Its translation: CASSFSGAYNEQFF.

A note on this clone: A junction end diverges from the germline sequence, so it may reflect a read error. The same CDR3 arises from other DNA sequences in this sample as well. The chain couples TRBV9 to TRBJ1-3; D is perhaps TRBD1 (5 bases). The CDR3 totals 15 residues. The germline gives CDR1 SGDLS, CDR2 YYNGEE. This CDR3 reads CASSAQGISGNTIYF. For the CDR3, the DNA is TGTGCTAGCAGCGCTCAGGGAATCTCTGGAAACACCATATATTTT.